This TCR beta chain was observed in a study of cytomegalovirus exposure and HLA in healthy donors. Study details: Among a few hundred genotyped donors, 65% to 90% fell in the Caucasian-associated ancestry cluster. Study-level points and caveats: Per a later analysis, HLA-associated TCR beta chains showed more clonal expansion than other, equally common TCR beta chains. Segments of the TCR beta V type were, in most cases, productive about 87% or about 30% of the time in an earlier analysis. Later work found that TCR association rates differed between HLA loci; DRB1 had the most and HLA-C the fewest.

It was with 60 Vbeta and 13 Jbeta primers that the PCR ran. The protocol was immunoSEQ multiplex PCR, while the TCRdb copy is restricted to in-frame clones and leaves out a portion. The sample consists of fewer than 250,000 clones, about nine tenths of them appearing once. In regard to this clone: What it recognizes is unknown.

CDR1 and CDR2 (germline): SNHLY, FYNNEI. This CDR3 spans 15 amino acids. Losses at the gene ends were 7 bases for V and 3 bases for J; bases not matched to a gene: 7. The chain carries TRBV2 and TRBJ1-2; 11 nucleotides match TRBD1. The source is a boy aged 2 to 10 in good health and CMV-seronegative. Material: PBMCs. The CDR3, as DNA: TGTGCCAGCAATTTAGGACAGGGGGCGGACTATGGCTACACCTTC. This translates into CASNLGQGADYGYTF.